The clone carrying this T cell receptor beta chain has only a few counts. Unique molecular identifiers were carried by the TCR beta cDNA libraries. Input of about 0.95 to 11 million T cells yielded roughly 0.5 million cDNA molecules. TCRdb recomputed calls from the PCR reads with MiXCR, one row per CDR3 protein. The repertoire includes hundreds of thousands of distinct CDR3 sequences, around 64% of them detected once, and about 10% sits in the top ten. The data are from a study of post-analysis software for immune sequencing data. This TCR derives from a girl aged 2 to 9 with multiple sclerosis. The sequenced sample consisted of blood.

The CDR3 nucleotides read TGTGCCTGCGACAAGGGGGGAACCCAGTACTTC. This encodes CACDKGGTQYF. The genes are TRBV12-3 or TRBV12-4 and TRBJ2-5, with D perhaps assigned TRBD1 or TRBD2 (6 bases each). There are 11 residues in the CDR3. V gave up 11 bases and J gave up 8 bases, with 15 bases separating them.